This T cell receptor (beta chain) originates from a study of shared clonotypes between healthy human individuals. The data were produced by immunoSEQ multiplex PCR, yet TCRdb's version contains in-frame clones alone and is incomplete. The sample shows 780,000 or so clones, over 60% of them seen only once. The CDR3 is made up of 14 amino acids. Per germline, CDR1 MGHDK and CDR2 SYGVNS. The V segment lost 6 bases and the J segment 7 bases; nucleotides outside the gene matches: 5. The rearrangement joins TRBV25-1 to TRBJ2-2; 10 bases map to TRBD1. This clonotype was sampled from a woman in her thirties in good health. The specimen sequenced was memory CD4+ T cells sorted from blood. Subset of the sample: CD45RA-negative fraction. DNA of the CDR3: TGTGCCAGCAGCAAGACAGGGGGCGGCGGGGAGCTGTTTTTT. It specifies CASSKTGGGGELFF.